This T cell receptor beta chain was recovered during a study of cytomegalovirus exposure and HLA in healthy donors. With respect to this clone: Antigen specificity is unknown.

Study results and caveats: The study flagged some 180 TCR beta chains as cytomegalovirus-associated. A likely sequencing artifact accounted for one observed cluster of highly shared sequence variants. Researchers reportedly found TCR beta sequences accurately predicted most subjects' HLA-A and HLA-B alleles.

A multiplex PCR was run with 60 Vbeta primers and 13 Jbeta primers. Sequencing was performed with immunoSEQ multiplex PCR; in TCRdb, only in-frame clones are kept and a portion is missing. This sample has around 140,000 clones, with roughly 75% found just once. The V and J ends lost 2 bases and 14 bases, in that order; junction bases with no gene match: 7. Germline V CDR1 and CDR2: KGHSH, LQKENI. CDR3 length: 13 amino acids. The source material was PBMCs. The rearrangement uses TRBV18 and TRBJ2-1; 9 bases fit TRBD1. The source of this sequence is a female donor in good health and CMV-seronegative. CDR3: CASSPYGQGSEFF. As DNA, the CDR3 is TGTGCCAGCTCACCATACGGACAGGGGAGCGAGTTCTTC.